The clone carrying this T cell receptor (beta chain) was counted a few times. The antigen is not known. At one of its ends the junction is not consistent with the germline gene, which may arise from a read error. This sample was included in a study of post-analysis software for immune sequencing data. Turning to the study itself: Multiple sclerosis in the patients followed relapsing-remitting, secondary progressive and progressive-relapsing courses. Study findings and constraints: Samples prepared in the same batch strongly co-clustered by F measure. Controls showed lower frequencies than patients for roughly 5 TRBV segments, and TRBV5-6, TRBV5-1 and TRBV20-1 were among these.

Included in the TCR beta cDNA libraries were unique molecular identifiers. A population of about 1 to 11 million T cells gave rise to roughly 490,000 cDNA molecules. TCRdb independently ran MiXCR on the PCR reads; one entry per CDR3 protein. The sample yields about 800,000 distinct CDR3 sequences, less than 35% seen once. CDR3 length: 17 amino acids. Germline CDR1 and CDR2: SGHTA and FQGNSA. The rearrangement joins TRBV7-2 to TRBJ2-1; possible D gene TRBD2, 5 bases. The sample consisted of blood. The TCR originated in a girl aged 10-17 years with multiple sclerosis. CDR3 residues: CASSLGSSPLSYNEQFF. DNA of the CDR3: TGTGCCAGCAGTTTAGGATCTAGCCCTCTCTCCTACAATGAGCAGTTCTTC.